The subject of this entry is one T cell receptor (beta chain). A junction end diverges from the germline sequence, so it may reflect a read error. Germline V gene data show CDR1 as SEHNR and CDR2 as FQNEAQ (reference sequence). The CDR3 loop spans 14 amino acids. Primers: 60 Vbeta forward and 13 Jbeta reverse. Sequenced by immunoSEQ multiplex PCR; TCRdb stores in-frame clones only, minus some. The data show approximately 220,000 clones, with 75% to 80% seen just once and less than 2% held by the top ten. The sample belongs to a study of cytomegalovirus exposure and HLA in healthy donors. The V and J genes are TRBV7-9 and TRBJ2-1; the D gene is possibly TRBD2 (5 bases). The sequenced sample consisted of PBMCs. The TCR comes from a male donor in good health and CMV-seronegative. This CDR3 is CSSSQGSDPYGEFF. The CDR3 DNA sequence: TGTTCCAGCAGCCAAGGGTCGGATCCGTACGGGGAGTTCTTC.